This T cell receptor beta chain was observed in a study of T cells after yellow fever vaccination. TCRdb reprocessed the 5' RACE reads via MiXCR and lists one record per CDR3 protein. The sample includes around 550,000 distinct CDR3 sequences, approximately 21% of them seen just once. This clonotype was observed many times. The CDR3 is made up of 13 amino acids. After removal of 6 bases from V and 2 bases from J, the junction contained 2 bases not matched to a gene. The gene calls are TRBV12-3 or TRBV12-4 and TRBJ2-7; TRBD1 aligns across 9 bases. The clonotype originates from a man in his thirties or forties who received the YFV17D yellow fever vaccine. Source: PBMCs, taken 15 days after the yellow fever booster vaccination. DNA for the CDR3: TGTGCCAGCAGCCGGGACAGGGCCTACGAGCAGTACTTC. Its translation is CASSRDRAYEQYF.